Here is one TCR beta chain with its context. This sample is drawn from a study of PD-1 blockade in classical Hodgkin lymphoma. CDR1 GTSNPN and CDR2 SVGIG come from the germline V gene (reference sequence). Trimming removed 0 bases from V and 2 bases from J, with 14 bases in between. The CDR3 is 15 residues long. Each of the patients experienced relapse following autologous stem cell transplantation, and their brentuximab vedotin exposure differed. Only in-frame clones appear in the TCRdb table, and some are missing; sequencing was by immunoSEQ multiplex PCR. The sample includes 100,000 to 120,000 clones, 70% to 90% of them seen just once.

This clonotype was sampled from a human donor with classical Hodgkin lymphoma. This specimen was peripheral blood mononuclear cells (PBMCs), taken before the second cycle of nivolumab. The rearrangement uses TRBV30 and TRBJ2-7; TRBD2 is a possible D gene (5 bases). The CDR3 spells CAWSVSLGETYEQYF. DNA of the CDR3: TGTGCCTGGAGTGTAAGTCTCGGGGAGACCTACGAGCAGTACTTC.